This entry describes one T cell receptor beta chain. What it recognizes is unknown. A much larger clone lies a single base off, so this may be a read error. The template was RNA from unsorted bulk tissue. Chemotherapy-naive patients with new lung cancer underwent thoracic surgery in China, August–late 2014. These data come from a study of tumor and adjacent non-tumor tissue in lung cancer. Study-level background: The patients, 10 to 11 men and 4 to 6 women, were roughly 31 to 80 with stage I to III disease.

Regarding the study as a whole: Higher tumor TCR diversity was associated with shorter survival. Tumor repertoires had a smaller top 100 clone share than normal lung.

A modified ARM-PCR protocol with three rounds of nested PCR amplified TCRbeta. TCRdb analysed the multiplex PCR reads with MiXCR anew, one entry per CDR3 protein. The sample holds around 210,000 distinct CDR3 sequences, around 70% seen once. Sequencing was done on a sample of lung tumor tissue. The receptor was isolated from a man in his sixties with non-small cell lung cancer.

The CDR3 region has the DNA TGCAACGTTGAAGAATATCAGAAAGCTTTCTTT. Amino acids: CNVEEYQKAFF. The rearrangement links TRBV29-1 to TRBJ1-1, with D unresolved. Germline values: CDR1 SQVTM, CDR2 ANQGSEA. CDR3 length: 11 amino acids.